These 24 T cell receptor beta chains were sequenced from one sample in a study of identical twins. TCRdb re-called the 5' RACE reads through MiXCR, storing one row per CDR3 protein. The sample has hundreds of thousands of distinct CDR3 sequences, 9% to 15% seen once. These data were likewise used in another study, on yellow fever vaccine responses in identical twins.

The specimen sequenced was CD8+ T cells sorted from blood. The receptors originated from a woman aged 18-29 years in good health.

The V and J genes are TRBV27 and TRBJ2-2, with TRBD1 matching 9 bases. The CDR3 loop spans 15 amino acids. Germline assignment: CDR1 MNHEY and CDR2 SMNVEV (reference sequence). With 6 bases clipped from V and 9 bases from J, the junction kept 11 bases outside the gene matches. This chain's CDR3 is CASSSGTGPDWELFF. The DNA for the CDR3 is TGTGCCAGCAGCTCCGGGACAGGGCCTGATTGGGAGCTGTTTTTT.

The chain joins TRBV20-1 to TRBJ2-7, with 7 bases identical to TRBD2. Per germline, CDR1 DFQATT and CDR2 SNEGSKA (reference sequence). The trim removed 0 bases at V and 7 bases at J, leaving 3 bases unmatched. CDR3 size: 12 residues. The chain's CDR3 is CSAREAGTEQYV. The DNA for the CDR3 is TGCAGTGCTAGAGAAGCGGGGACTGAGCAGTACGTC.

This clonotype appeared many times. The chain has TRBV12-3 or TRBV12-4 and TRBJ1-2; maybe TRBD1 (6 bases). CDR3 length: 13 residues. The V end lost 11 bases, the J end lost 3 bases, and 16 bases lay between the germline ends. Here the CDR3 reads CAAAGGGDYGYTF. In nucleotides, the CDR3 is TGTGCCGCAGCGGGAGGGGGAGACTATGGCTACACCTTC.

This sequence joins TRBV5-1 and TRBJ2-2; TRBD1 matches 9 bases. This CDR3 comprises 18 residues. Germline V gene lookup returns CDR1 SGHRS and CDR2 YFSETQ. Trimming removed 3 bases from V and 3 bases from J; junction bases left unmatched: 12. CDR3 DNA: TGCGCCAGCAGCTCGCGACCAAACAGGGGGCTAGACACCGGGGAGCTGTTTTTT. Translating gives CASSSRPNRGLDTGELFF.

About this clonotype itself: This may arise from a read error, as a much more abundant clone is one base away. This rearrangement joins TRBV3-1 to TRBJ2-3; tentatively, D is TRBD1 or TRBD2 (5 bases each). Germline assignment: CDR1 LGHDT and CDR2 YNNKEL (reference sequence). The CDR3 has 16 amino acids. Trimming pared 4 bases from V and 5 bases from J, leaving 19 bases between. Here the CDR3 reads CASSLTSRGPGDTQYF. CDR3 DNA sequence: TGTGCCAGCAGCCTCACAAGCCGGGGCCCGGGAGATACGCAGTATTTT.

This clonotype was counted between two and nine times. This chain links TRBV7-8 with TRBJ2-7; 7 nucleotides align to TRBD2. The CDR3 extends over 14 amino acids. Germline V gene lookup returns CDR1 SGHVS and CDR2 FQNEAQ. The ends lost 6 bases at V and 3 bases at J; junction bases unmatched: 8. As DNA, the CDR3 is TGTGCCAGCAGTCATCCTGGACTAGTCTACGAGCAGTACTTC. Translating it yields CASSHPGLVYEQYF.

This clonotype was detected many times. V usage is TRBV29-1 and J usage is TRBJ2-7; D not certain. Germline V gene data show CDR1 as SQVTM and CDR2 as ANQGSEA. The CDR3 length is 13 residues. V gave up 7 bases and J gave up 0 bases, with 13 bases separating them. CDR3 nucleotides: TGCAGCGCCCGAGGATCTAGCTCCTACGAGCAGTACTTC. This codes for CSARGSSSYEQYF.

This clonotype was seen only a few times. The chain is built from TRBV5-8 and TRBJ1-1; D is unclear. The CDR3 has 15 amino acids. Germline CDR1 and CDR2: SGHTS and YDEGEE. V dropped 4 bases and J dropped 1 base, with 14 bases sitting between them. CDR3 region: CASSRSRVENTEAFF. The CDR3 DNA reads as TGTGCCAGCAGCCGCAGTCGGGTGGAGAACACTGAAGCTTTCTTT.

The J gene is TRBJ1-5, the V gene TRBV19; D unclear. The germline V gene encodes CDR1 LNHDA and CDR2 SQIVND (reference sequence). Between the trimmed V and J ends, which lost 4 bases and 1 base, there was a span of 2 bases. The CDR3 has 12 residues. CDR3 protein: CASSKSNQPQHF. The CDR3 DNA is TGTGCCAGTAGTAAAAGCAATCAGCCCCAGCATTTT.

This clonotype was seen only a few times. The V and J genes are TRBV18 and TRBJ2-1, with 8 bases matching TRBD2. The CDR3 consists of 16 residues. Germline V CDR1 and CDR2: KGHSH, LQKENI. V lost 3 bases and J lost 2; bases outside the gene matches: 6. CDR3 bases: TGTGCCAGCTCACCGCGGACTAGCTACGCCTACAATGAGCAGTTCTTC. Translating gives CASSPRTSYAYNEQFF. Using reference TRBV18 and TRBJ2-1 for the parts outside the CDR3, the full variable domain is NAGVMQNPRHLVRRRGQEARLRCSPMKGHSHVYWYRQLPEEGLKFMVYLQKENIIDESGMPKERFSAEFPKEGPSILRIQQVVRGDSAAYFCASSPRTSYAYNEQFFGPGTRLTVL.

This clonotype was observed a handful of times. The V call is TRBV20-1, the J call TRBJ2-5; 7 bases match TRBD1. Per the germline V gene, CDR1 is DFQATT and CDR2 is SNEGSKA (reference sequence). V trimming: 6 bases; J trimming: 3 bases; junction bases outside the gene matches: 10. The CDR3 has 14 residues. The CDR3 protein is CSATLGTAEETQYF. The DNA for the CDR3 is TGCAGTGCAACCCTCGGGACAGCTGAAGAGACCCAGTACTTC.

This clonotype has only a few counts. The V and J genes are TRBV20-1 and TRBJ2-3; 10 positions agree with TRBD2. CDR3 length equals 16 residues. V was clipped by 3 bases and J by 6 bases; unmatched bases: 12. Per germline, CDR1 DFQATT and CDR2 SNEGSKA (reference sequence). The CDR3 loop is CSASDPLAGVGDTQYF. DNA of the CDR3: TGCAGTGCTAGTGATCCCCTAGCGGGAGTAGGCGATACGCAGTATTTT.

This chain joins TRBV4-1 and TRBJ2-1; TRBD1 aligns across 8 bases. This CDR3 comprises 15 residues. CDR1 and CDR2 from the germline V gene are MGHRA and YSYEKL. J lost 7 bases, V lost 3 bases, and 8 bases had no gene match. CDR3 residues: CASSQTTGGRNEQFF. In DNA form, the CDR3 reads TGCGCCAGCAGCCAGACAACAGGGGGAAGGAATGAGCAGTTCTTC.

The CDR3 loop reads CASSLPPGSYEQYF. For the CDR3, the DNA is TGCGCCAGCAGCTTGCCCCCAGGCTCCTACGAGCAGTACTTC. The chain recombines TRBV5-1 with TRBJ2-7, with D uncertain. The CDR3 has 14 residues. CDR1 is SGHRS, CDR2 YFSETQ, per germline. The V end was cut by 1 base, the J end by 0 bases, with 8 bases between.

The V and J genes are TRBV9 and TRBJ2-5; 8 bases map to TRBD2. The CDR3 is made up of 14 amino acids. J was trimmed by 1 base and V by 4 bases; bases with no gene match: 3. Germline loops: CDR1 SGDLS, CDR2 YYNGEE. CDR3 in amino acids: CASSPGTSQETQYF. For the CDR3, the DNA is TGTGCCAGCAGCCCAGGGACTAGCCAAGAGACCCAGTACTTC.

This clonotype has only a few counts. The chain combines TRBV10-3 with TRBJ1-1, with 10 bases fitting TRBD1. Germline trimming cut 2 bases from V and 3 bases from J; bases unmatched to any gene: 6. The CDR3 length is 16 residues. Germline values: CDR1 ENHRY, CDR2 SYGVKD. As DNA, the CDR3 is TGTGCCATCAGTGAGAGGGGGACAGGGGAACACACTGAAGCTTTCTTT. Its translation is CAISERGTGEHTEAFF.

Only a few counts were recorded for this clonotype. The chain combines TRBV7-8 with TRBJ2-3; tentative D call: TRBD2 (6 bases). In germline, CDR1 is SGHVS, CDR2 FQNEAQ. Trimming took 3 bases from V and 1 from J, leaving 11 bases between them. This CDR3 is 15 amino acids long. DNA for the CDR3: TGTGCCAGCAGCTTGGTACTAGCAGGCACAGATACGCAGTATTTT. Residues: CASSLVLAGTDTQYF. Drawing the rest from reference TRBV7-8 and TRBJ2-3, the complete variable domain is GAGVSQSPRYKVAKRGQDVALRCDPISGHVSLFWYQQALGQGPEFLTYFQNEAQLDKSGLPSDRFFAERPEGSVSTLKIQRTQQEDSAVYLCASSLVLAGTDTQYFGPGTRLTVL.

V and J are TRBV2 and TRBJ2-1, with 7 bases identical to TRBD2. Germline V lookup: CDR1 SNHLY, CDR2 FYNNEI. The V gene end was trimmed by 5 bases and the J gene end by 6 bases; junction bases not matched to a gene: 10. The length of the CDR3 is 15 residues. CDR3 nucleotides: TGTGCCAGCAGTCCTGGGAGGGCACAACCCAATGAGCAGTTCTTC. Amino acid sequence: CASSPGRAQPNEQFF.

The V call is TRBV11-2, the J call TRBJ2-1, with 7 bases that match TRBD2. The CDR3 contains 15 residues. CDR1 and CDR2 from the germline V gene are SGHAT and FQNNGV. Trimming removed 4 bases from V and 5 bases from J; junction bases left unmatched: 8. The CDR3 spells CASSSQRDAHNEQFF. The CDR3 DNA reads as TGTGCCAGCAGCTCACAGCGGGACGCCCACAATGAGCAGTTCTTC.

Many counts were recorded for this clonotype. This chain connects TRBV5-1 to TRBJ2-1, with a weak D call TRBD1 (6 bases). This CDR3 contains 14 residues. Trimming removed 4 bases from V and 6 bases from J, with 14 bases in between. Germline V gene sequence: CDR1 SGHRS, CDR2 YFSETQ. The CDR3 loop is CASSPGVWGNEQFF. The CDR3 DNA sequence: TGCGCCAGCAGCCCAGGGGTCTGGGGCAATGAGCAGTTCTTC.

This clonotype was found many times. The DNA for the CDR3 is TGTGCCAGCAGTCCTGGACTAGCGGGGGCCACAGATACGCAGTATTTT. Translation: CASSPGLAGATDTQYF. This chain joins TRBV3-1 and TRBJ2-3; 13 bases agree with TRBD2. V was pared by 6 bases and J by 2 bases, with 5 bases of the junction left unmatched. The CDR3 loop spans 16 amino acids. From germline, CDR1 is LGHDT and CDR2 YNNKEL (reference sequence).

This clonotype was observed a single time. The genes are TRBV5-1 and TRBJ2-7, with TRBD1 identical over 7 bases. The V gene's germline CDR1 is SGHRS and CDR2 YFSETQ. V was clipped by 3 bases and J by 0 bases; unmatched bases: 6. This CDR3 has 15 residues. CDR3 in amino acids: CASSSGQESSYEQYF. The DNA for the CDR3 is TGCGCCAGCAGCTCCGGACAGGAGAGCTCCTACGAGCAGTACTTC. Variable domain in full (rest from reference TRBV5-1 and TRBJ2-7): KAGVTQTPRYLIKTRGQQVTLSCSPISGHRSVSWYQQTPGQGLQFLFEYFSETQRNKGNFPGRFSGRQFSNSRSEMNVSTLELGDSALYLCASSSGQESSYEQYFGPGTRLTVT.

This clonotype was seen a few times. This chain connects TRBV5-1 to TRBJ2-3; D ambiguous. Germline V lookup: CDR1 SGHRS, CDR2 YFSETQ. V was trimmed by 0 bases and J by 1 base, leaving 15 bases between them. The CDR3 sequence is 17 residues long. CDR3: CASSLAGRTLGTDTQYF. In DNA form, the CDR3 reads TGCGCCAGCAGCTTGGCGGGTAGGACCCTCGGCACAGATACGCAGTATTTT.

V and J are TRBV5-5 and TRBJ2-3; TRBD2 matches at 12 bases. The V gene end was trimmed by 4 bases and the J gene end by 2 bases; junction bases not matched to a gene: 11. CDR1 and CDR2 (germline): SGHKS, YYEKEE (reference sequence). The CDR3 length is 18 residues. For the CDR3, the DNA is TGTGCCAGCAGCATTAGGACTAGCGGGATTCTAACCACAGATACGCAGTATTTT. Encoded protein: CASSIRTSGILTTDTQYF.